The 2 T cell receptor beta chains given below trace back to one sample, sequenced in a study of CD8+CD57+ T cells in acquired aplastic anemia. Profiles of TCR beta VDJ and CDR3 were generated from a genomic DNA template. TCRdb reprocessed the reads with MiXCR, giving one entry per CDR3 protein. The table lists tens of thousands of distinct CDR3 sequences, 60% to 80% of them singletons, with 59% in the top ten. CD8+CD57+ cell expansion, shown by flow cytometry, had occurred in the patients selected for sequencing. The sample taken for sequencing was sorted CD4+, CD8+, or CD8+CD57+ T cells (not recorded which) from PBMCs. The receptors come from a human donor with aplastic anemia.

J is TRBJ2-7 and V is TRBV15, with D uncertain. Trimming took 8 bases from V and 2 from J, leaving 4 bases between them. From germline, CDR1 is LNHNV and CDR2 YYDKDF (reference sequence). The CDR3 consists of 10 residues. CDR3 in amino acids: CATRPYEQYF. CDR3 nucleotide sequence: TGTGCCACCCGCCCCTACGAGCAGTACTTC.

A note on this clonotype: At one of its ends the junction is not consistent with the germline gene, which may arise from a read error. J is TRBJ2-7 and V is TRBV7-3; no reliable D call. In germline, CDR1 is SGHTA, CDR2 FQGTGA. CDR3 size: 15 residues. DNA for the CDR3: TGCGCCAGCAGCTTGGACCCCGTACAGATTTACGAGCAGTACTTC. Its protein is CASSLDPVQIYEQYF. Based on the CDR3 plus reference TRBV7-3 and TRBJ2-7, the full variable domain is GAGVSQTPSNKVTEKGKYVELRCDPISGHTALYWYRQSLGQGPEFLIYFQGTGAADDSGLPNDRFFAVRPEGSVSTLKIQRTERGDSAVYLCASSLDPVQIYEQYFGPGTRLTVT.